This T cell receptor (beta chain) was obtained from a study of blood T cell repertoires in COVID-19. Study in general: COVID-19 samples collected from the United States, Italy and Spain covered acute and convalescent phases. Sample material is recorded as cDNA or gDNA derived from T cells, B-cell-depleted T cells, or PBMCs.

Trimming left V 4 bases short and J 4 bases short, with 17 bases between. The CDR3 is 15 amino acids. Germline CDR1 reads MNHNS; CDR2 reads SASEGT. Original methodology: Scientists estimated how many nucleated cells there were by amplifying reference gene primers. Using immunoSEQ multiplex PCR, the repertoire was profiled, and TCRdb retains in-frame clones only, with some absent. V and J calls and clone size are as listed in that table; D and trimming were resolved from the DNA. The sample has roughly 180,000 clones, approximately 83% seen once. The J gene is TRBJ2-7, the V gene TRBV6-1; the D gene is possibly TRBD1 (8 bases). The source material was peripheral blood. The receptor was derived from a woman aged 40-49 years with COVID-19, enrolled during active disease. CDR3 DNA: TGTGCCAGCAGTGTAGCGGGCAGGGGGCAATACGAGCAGTACTTC. This sequence encodes CASSVAGRGQYEQYF.